The 29 T cell receptor beta chains reported below all come from one sample, sequenced in a study of radiation and T cells in renal cell carcinoma. Indicated time point: blood 2 weeks post-SBRT. Stated treatment: 15 Gy SBRT to primary tumor, nephrectomy 4 weeks later. Clones were sequenced by immunoSEQ multiplex PCR, and TCRdb holds only the in-frame ones, with some missing. In the table there are tens of thousands of clones, approximately 80% of which are singletons. The sample in question was blood, obtained from a patient whose treatment included radiotherapy and nephrectomy. The receptors derive from a woman aged 70 to 79 with renal cell carcinoma.

The chain recombines TRBV6-1 with TRBJ1-4; TRBD1 aligns across 8 bases. There are 15 residues in the CDR3. V dropped 3 bases and J dropped 7; count of bases not matched to a gene: 7. Per germline, CDR1 MNHNS and CDR2 SASEGT. The CDR3 nucleotides are TGTGCCAGCAGTGACTTACAGGGGGTCGGTGAAAAACTGTTTTTT. This codes for CASSDLQGVGEKLFF.

Only one count was recorded for this clone. V and J are TRBV5-6 and TRBJ2-7; unclear D gene. V lost 2 bases to trimming and J lost 5 bases, with 14 bases between them. The V gene's germline CDR1 is SGHDT and CDR2 YYEEEE. This CDR3 region has 14 residues. The CDR3 DNA is TGTGCCAGCAGCTTACCCCAGTTGGGCCACGAGCAGTACTTC. This encodes CASSLPQLGHEQYF.

The chain recombines TRBV18 with TRBJ2-6; D is undetermined. Trimming stripped 0 bases from V and 1 base from J, with 10 bases between. This CDR3 is built from 17 residues. Germline V gene sequence: CDR1 KGHSH, CDR2 LQKENI. The CDR3, as DNA: TGTGCCAGCTCACCACCCCTCCGGGTTTCTGGGGCCAACGTCCTGACTTTC. Protein sequence: CASSPPLRVSGANVLTF.

CDR3 sequence reads: CASSQLADSSYEQYF. The CDR3 DNA reads TGTGCCAGCAGCCAACTAGCGGATAGCTCCTACGAGCAGTACTTC. V and J are TRBV11-2 and TRBJ2-7, with 8 bases that match TRBD2. This CDR3 spans 15 amino acids. V was pared by 5 bases and J by 0 bases, with 6 bases of the junction left unmatched. CDR1 and CDR2 from the germline V gene are SGHAT and FQNNGV. The variable domain in full, with the rest retrieved from reference TRBV11-2 and TRBJ2-7, is EAGVAQSPRYKIIEKRQSVAFWCNPISGHATLYWYQQILGQGPKLLIQFQNNGVVDDSQLPKDRFSAERLKGVDSTLKIQPAKLEDSAVYLCASSQLADSSYEQYFGPGTRLTVT.

This sequence joins TRBV6-5 and TRBJ2-5; D is unresolved. Germline V lookup: CDR1 MNHEY, CDR2 SVGAGI. Trimming stripped 5 bases from V and 3 bases from J, with 13 bases between. The CDR3 loop spans 14 amino acids. As DNA, the CDR3 is TGTGCCAGCAGTAGGGTAGGGCCCAAAGAGACCCAGTACTTC. Translating gives CASSRVGPKETQYF.

V is TRBV19 and J is TRBJ2-6; D is unclear. The CDR3 is 15 residues long. Germline lookup yields CDR1 LNHDA and CDR2 SQIVND (reference sequence). V lost 6 bases and J 4 bases, leaving 13 bases between the germline ends. DNA of the CDR3: TGTGCCAGTAGCCCTGATCAGACCGGGGCCAACGTCCTGACTTTC. This sequence encodes CASSPDQTGANVLTF. The variable domain in full, with the rest retrieved from reference TRBV19 and TRBJ2-6, is DGGITQSPKYLFRKEGQNVTLSCEQNLNHDAMYWYRQDPGQGLRLIYYSQIVNDFQKGDIAEGYSVSREKKESFPLTVTSAQKNPTAFYLCASSPDQTGANVLTFGAGSRLTVL.

The rearrangement links TRBV30 to TRBJ1-4, with D uncertain. Germline lookup yields CDR1 GTSNPN and CDR2 SVGIG (reference sequence). V lost 3 bases and J 6 bases, leaving 5 bases between the germline ends. CDR3 length equals 11 residues. Here the CDR3 reads CAWRRDEKLFF. CDR3 DNA sequence: TGTGCCTGGAGAAGGGATGAAAAACTGTTTTTT.

V is TRBV7-8 and J is TRBJ2-5; 12 nucleotides line up with TRBD2. Trimming removed 1 base from V and 4 bases from J; junction bases left unmatched: 10. This CDR3 has 18 amino acids. Germline assignment: CDR1 SGHVS and CDR2 FQNEAQ. The CDR3 DNA reads as TGTGCCAGCAGCTTAGGAACTAGCGGGAGGATCCGCATAGAGACCCAGTACTTC. It codes for CASSLGTSGRIRIETQYF. The full variable domain, with the rest looked up from reference TRBV7-8 and TRBJ2-5, is GAGVSQSPRYKVAKRGQDVALRCDPISGHVSLFWYQQALGQGPEFLTYFQNEAQLDKSGLPSDRFFAERPEGSVSTLKIQRTQQEDSAVYLCASSLGTSGRIRIETQYFGPGTRLLVL.

This clone was picked up one time. CDR3 sequence: CASSRLAGGQTGELFF. DNA of the CDR3: TGTGCCAGCAGCCGACTAGCGGGGGGGCAAACCGGGGAGCTGTTTTTT. The rearrangement joins TRBV14 to TRBJ2-2; 14 nucleotides match TRBD2. This CDR3 spans 16 amino acids. V dropped 4 bases and J dropped 5; count of bases not matched to a gene: 3. Germline V gene lookup returns CDR1 SGHDN and CDR2 FVKESK.

The rearrangement uses TRBV7-9 and TRBJ2-6, with D uncertain. Trimming shortened V by 6 bases and J by 3 bases, and 15 bases separated the two germline ends. Per the germline V gene, CDR1 is SEHNR and CDR2 is FQNEAQ (reference sequence). The CDR3 runs to 16 residues. CDR3 sequence reads: CASRGEIGRGANVLTF. The CDR3 DNA sequence: TGTGCCAGCAGAGGAGAGATAGGGCGTGGGGCCAACGTCCTGACTTTC.

The V gene is TRBV5-8, the J gene TRBJ2-2; 10 nucleotides agree with TRBD2. V lost 5 bases to trimming and J lost 5 bases; unmatched junction nucleotides: 9. Germline values: CDR1 SGHTS, CDR2 YDEGEE. This CDR3 contains 16 residues. The CDR3 loop is CASRTGTSASTGELFF. The CDR3 DNA follows: TGTGCCAGCAGAACCGGGACTAGCGCTAGTACCGGGGAGCTGTTTTTT.

J is TRBJ1-1 and V is TRBV27; no firm D call. V lost 4 bases and J lost 3, with 21 bases in between. CDR3 length: 17 residues. Per germline, CDR1 MNHEY and CDR2 SMNVEV (reference sequence). Here the CDR3 reads CASSSPRYHFWDTEAFF. The CDR3 nucleotides read TGTGCCAGCAGTTCCCCAAGGTACCACTTTTGGGACACTGAAGCTTTCTTT.

For the CDR3, the DNA is TGTGCCACCAGCCCCCCCGGCCTTAACACCGGGGAGCTGTTTTTT. Its protein product is CATSPPGLNTGELFF. The V call is TRBV15, the J call TRBJ2-2; D call uncertain. From germline, CDR1 is LNHNV and CDR2 YYDKDF (reference sequence). V was pared by 5 bases and J by 2 bases, with 12 bases between. The CDR3 totals 15 residues.

This rearrangement joins TRBV12-5 to TRBJ1-2; weak D call: TRBD1 (5 bases). Trimming took off 9 bases at V and 7 bases at J, with 15 bases between the two ends. The CDR3 has 12 amino acids. Germline V CDR1 and CDR2: LGHNT, FRNRAP. DNA of the CDR3: TGTGCTAGCTCGGACGGGGGATTTGGCTACACCTTC. Amino acid sequence: CASSDGGFGYTF.

This clone was seen only a few times. The chain carries TRBV9 and TRBJ1-2; D gene unclear. This CDR3 comprises 13 residues. CDR1 SGDLS and CDR2 YYNGEE come from the germline V gene. V lost 1 base and J 4 bases, leaving 8 bases between the germline ends. CDR3 region: CASSVFTSYGYTF. DNA for the CDR3: TGTGCCAGCAGCGTATTTACAAGCTATGGCTACACCTTC.

V is TRBV7-9 and J is TRBJ1-2; 12 bases fit TRBD1. Trimming removed 5 bases from V and 7 bases from J; junction bases left unmatched: 11. Germline CDR1 is SEHNR and CDR2 is FQNEAQ (reference sequence). The length of the CDR3 is 16 residues. CDR3 nucleotide sequence: TGTGCCAGCAGCCTGGGACAGGGGGCGGTTGGGTCTGGCTACACCTTC. This sequence encodes CASSLGQGAVGSGYTF.

The rearrangement joins TRBV7-8 to TRBJ2-2; no definite D call. CDR3 length: 14 amino acids. Germline CDR1 reads SGHVS; CDR2 reads FQNEAQ. V was pared by 5 bases and J by 0 bases, with 7 bases between. CDR3 sequence: CASSGRTNTGELFF. CDR3 sequence (DNA): TGTGCCAGCAGCGGTCGAACGAACACCGGGGAGCTGTTTTTT.

This chain uses TRBV6-5 with TRBJ2-7; D gene uncertain. Trimming took 10 bases from V and 3 from J, leaving 16 bases between them. The CDR3 is made up of 13 amino acids. Per the germline V gene, CDR1 is MNHEY and CDR2 is SVGAGI. For the CDR3, the DNA is TGTGCCACCTCAAATGGGTACGGCTACGAGCAGTACTTC. Translated: CATSNGYGYEQYF.

The chain links TRBV6-1 to TRBJ1-2; a weak D match, TRBD1 (5 bases). The CDR3 runs 15 residues. Germline V lookup: CDR1 MNHNS, CDR2 SASEGT. Between the trimmed V and J ends, which lost 5 bases and 8 bases, there was a span of 21 bases. This CDR3 reads CASSKQDILGGGYTF. The DNA for the CDR3 is TGTGCCAGCAGTAAGCAGGACATACTAGGAGGCGGCTACACCTTC.

This chain connects TRBV29-1 to TRBJ2-1; 10 bases are shared with TRBD2. CDR3 length equals 13 residues. CDR1 and CDR2 from the germline V gene are SQVTM and ANQGSEA. The V segment lost 8 bases and the J segment 9 bases; nucleotides outside the gene matches: 10. CDR3 in DNA: TGCAGCTCCGCCGAACTAGCGGGAATTGAGCAGTTCTTC. Translating it yields CSSAELAGIEQFF.

This chain uses TRBV9 with TRBJ1-3; D ambiguous. Germline V CDR1 and CDR2: SGDLS, YYNGEE. V lost 2 bases, J lost 1 base, and 7 bases lay in between. CDR3 length: 14 amino acids. The CDR3 protein is CASSVEFSGNTIYF. The CDR3 DNA is TGTGCCAGCAGCGTCGAGTTTTCTGGAAACACCATATATTTT.

The rearrangement uses TRBV27 and TRBJ1-1; the D gene is possibly TRBD1 (5 bases). V dropped 7 bases and J dropped 7 bases, with 13 bases sitting between them. The CDR3 sequence is 12 residues long. CDR1 MNHEY and CDR2 SMNVEV come from the germline V gene (reference sequence). The CDR3 nucleotides read TGTGCCAGCAACTCTAGGGGCAGTGAAGCTTTCTTT. Translation: CASNSRGSEAFF.

The count of this clone is one. The CDR3 sequence: CASSSLGDRVQETQYF. As DNA, the CDR3 is TGTGCCAGCAGCTCTCTGGGGGATAGAGTCCAAGAGACCCAGTACTTC. This sequence joins TRBV13 and TRBJ2-5; either TRBD1 or TRBD2 may supply D (5 bases each). The CDR3 covers 16 residues. Germline assignment: CDR1 PRHDT and CDR2 FYEKMQ (reference sequence). Deletions cut 4 bases from V and 1 base from J, with 16 bases between.

The V and J genes are TRBV27 and TRBJ1-5, with D maybe TRBD1 (5 bases). Trimming stripped 2 bases from V and 1 base from J, with 9 bases between. Germline loops: CDR1 MNHEY, CDR2 SMNVEV (reference sequence). The CDR3 spans 15 residues. CDR3: CASSLRGASNQPQHF. The CDR3, as DNA: TGTGCCAGCAGTTTACGAGGGGCCAGCAATCAGCCCCAGCATTTT.

The chain links TRBV5-5 to TRBJ1-3; 7 bases are a match to TRBD1. This CDR3 region has 17 residues. V shed 3 bases, J shed 0 bases, and the junction held 9 bases outside the gene matches. Germline lookup yields CDR1 SGHKS and CDR2 YYEKEE (reference sequence). The CDR3 DNA follows: TGTGCCAGCAGCTGGGACAGTTACCAAATCTCTGGAAACACCATATATTTT. It specifies CASSWDSYQISGNTIYF.

V gene TRBV19 combines with J gene TRBJ2-3; 7 bases fit TRBD2. This CDR3 region has 16 residues. The germline gives CDR1 LNHDA, CDR2 SQIVND (reference sequence). With 1 base clipped from V and 5 bases from J, the junction kept 9 bases outside the gene matches. In DNA form, the CDR3 reads TGTGCCAGTAGTATAGTGTCGCGACTAGCAGGAGATACGCAGTATTTT. Its translation is CASSIVSRLAGDTQYF.

V gene TRBV25-1 combines with J gene TRBJ2-1; D is unresolved. CDR1 is MGHDK and CDR2 is SYGVNS in the germline V gene. The CDR3 is made up of 14 amino acids. Trimming cost V 4 bases and J 0 bases, with 7 bases left between them. The CDR3 here is CASSGFSSYNEQFF. CDR3 in DNA: TGTGCCAGCAGTGGTTTCAGCTCCTACAATGAGCAGTTCTTC.

Worth noting for this clone: The sample holds other DNA sequences that translate to the same CDR3. The chain recombines TRBV5-1 with TRBJ1-1; D possibly corresponds to TRBD1 (5 bases). The CDR3 covers 14 residues. V lost 5 bases, J lost 1 base, and 12 bases lay in between. Germline CDR1 and CDR2: SGHRS and YFSETQ. The CDR3 DNA reads as TGCGCCAGCAGTCCCGGGACGGGGAACACTGAAGCTTTCTTT. It encodes CASSPGTGNTEAFF. Using reference TRBV5-1 and TRBJ1-1 for the parts outside the CDR3, the full variable domain is KAGVTQTPRYLIKTRGQQVTLSCSPISGHRSVSWYQQTPGQGLQFLFEYFSETQRNKGNFPGRFSGRQFSNSRSEMNVSTLELGDSALYLCASSPGTGNTEAFFGQGTRLTVV.

The chain has TRBV28 and TRBJ2-2; no reliable D call. V lost 5 bases to trimming and J lost 5 bases, with 21 bases between them. CDR1 MDHEN and CDR2 SYDVKM come from the germline V gene. CDR3 length equals 17 residues. The CDR3 here is CASSVFSVLSRTGELFF. The CDR3 bases are TGTGCCAGCAGTGTTTTCAGCGTCCTAAGTCGAACCGGGGAGCTGTTTTTT.